These 27 T cell receptor beta chains were sequenced from one sample in a study of cytomegalovirus exposure and HLA in healthy donors. The PCR used 60 Vbeta and 13 Jbeta primers. Assay: immunoSEQ multiplex PCR; the TCRdb copy retains only in-frame clones and omits some. Listed are about 110,000 clones; about 0.59% falls within the top ten. The specimen was PBMCs. The receptors come from a man in his fifties in good health and CMV-seronegative.

This chain's CDR3 is CASSPTLAANTEAFF. The CDR3 coding sequence is TGTGCCAGCAGCCCTACCTTAGCGGCGAACACTGAAGCTTTCTTT. This sequence joins TRBV9 and TRBJ1-1; unclear D gene. This CDR3 has 15 residues. V was cut by 4 bases and J by 1 base, with 14 bases left in between. From germline, CDR1 is SGDLS and CDR2 YYNGEE.

A word on this clone: Its ends do not fully match the called genes, so a read error is possible. This chain uses TRBV13 with TRBJ2-1; D may be TRBD2 (6 bases). Per germline, CDR1 PRHDT and CDR2 FYEKMQ (reference sequence). The CDR3 extends over 14 amino acids. The CDR3 DNA follows: TGTGCCAGCAGCTTAAAGATGTCAGAAGGGAGGCAGCTCTTC. Translated: CASSLKMSEGRQLF.

This chain joins TRBV19 and TRBJ1-1; 9 bases match TRBD1. Germline V gives CDR1 LNHDA, CDR2 SQIVND (reference sequence). Trimming took 10 bases from V and 0 from J; bases not matched to a gene: 15. The CDR3 extends over 17 amino acids. CDR3 in amino acids: CATKIGQGRIMNTEAFF. CDR3 nucleotide sequence: TGTGCCACCAAAATAGGACAGGGGCGTATTATGAACACTGAAGCTTTCTTT.

The CDR3 nucleotides read TGTGCCAGCAGAAAACTGACCGGGACAGGGAACACTGAAGCTTTCTTT. It is translated as CASRKLTGTGNTEAFF. This sequence joins TRBV11-2 and TRBJ1-1; TRBD1 matches at 8 bases. The CDR3 has 16 amino acids. CDR1 SGHAT and CDR2 FQNNGV come from the germline V gene. V shed 6 bases, J shed 1 base, and the junction held 10 bases outside the gene matches.

The chain employs TRBV9 and TRBJ1-1; TRBD1 matches at 7 bases. The CDR3 runs 15 residues. Germline values: CDR1 SGDLS, CDR2 YYNGEE. The junction had 6 bases not matched to a gene; V was cut back by 0 bases and J by 4 bases. CDR3 sequence: CASSVGRGAPTEAFF. CDR3 DNA: TGTGCCAGCAGCGTAGGCAGGGGGGCCCCCACTGAAGCTTTCTTT.

This chain joins TRBV9 and TRBJ1-2; tentative D call: TRBD1 (6 bases). The CDR3 consists of 14 residues. V lost 3 bases and J 4 bases, leaving 13 bases between the germline ends. Germline CDR1 and CDR2: SGDLS and YYNGEE. DNA of the CDR3: TGTGCCAGCAGCGCCATGACAGGTAGCTATGGCTACACCTTC. It is translated as CASSAMTGSYGYTF.

This chain uses TRBV6-1 with TRBJ2-5; 9 bases align to TRBD1. The J segment lost 5 bases and the V segment lost 7 bases, leaving 11 bases of the junction unmatched. The germline CDR1 and CDR2 sequences are MNHNS and SASEGT. CDR3 length: 15 amino acids. The DNA for the CDR3 is TGTGCCAGCACCGATCCGGGACAGGGTAGGGAGACCCAGTACTTC. It translates to CASTDPGQGRETQYF.

This sequence joins TRBV19 and TRBJ1-2, with 9 bases matching TRBD1. CDR1 and CDR2 (germline): LNHDA, SQIVND (reference sequence). Unmatched junction bases numbered 4, after V lost 1 base and J lost 7 bases. CDR3 length: 14 amino acids. The CDR3 here is CASSIADRGGGYTF. In DNA, the CDR3 is TGTGCCAGTAGTATAGCGGACAGGGGAGGTGGCTACACCTTC.

V gene TRBV15 combines with J gene TRBJ2-7, with TRBD2 matching 10 bases. J lost 2 bases, V lost 0 bases, and 1 base had no gene match. CDR1 and CDR2 from the germline V gene are LNHNV and YYDKDF (reference sequence). The CDR3 has 15 residues. For the CDR3, the DNA is TGTGCCACCAGCAGAGATACTAGCGGGGCCTACGAGCAGTACTTC. Translated, it gives CATSRDTSGAYEQYF.

The chain combines TRBV4-1 with TRBJ2-1; 9 bases line up with TRBD2. There are 15 residues in the CDR3. Per the germline V gene, CDR1 is MGHRA and CDR2 is YSYEKL. The V segment lost 4 bases and the J segment 5 bases; nucleotides outside the gene matches: 6. The CDR3 DNA sequence: TGCGCCAGCAGCCTTCGCGGGGGGGCAAACAATGAGCAGTTCTTC. Translated, it gives CASSLRGGANNEQFF.

The chain carries TRBV7-8 and TRBJ1-1; the D gene is possibly TRBD1 (5 bases). Germline CDR1 and CDR2: SGHVS and FQNEAQ. The CDR3 is made up of 16 amino acids. V was clipped by 5 bases and J by 1 base, with 17 bases between them. CDR3 residues: CASSPELGLSNTEAFF. CDR3 DNA sequence: TGTGCCAGCAGCCCGGAGCTGGGACTTTCGAACACTGAAGCTTTCTTT.

The V call is TRBV7-2, the J call TRBJ2-7; 9 bases are shared with TRBD2. This CDR3 region has 17 residues. J gave up 3 bases and V 5 bases, and 14 bases lay outside the gene matches. Germline V gene sequence: CDR1 SGHTA, CDR2 FQGNSA. CDR3 in DNA: TGTGCCAGCAGCCAACGGCCGACTAGCGGAGGATACTACGAGCAGTACTTC. It yields the protein CASSQRPTSGGYYEQYF.

This sequence joins TRBV7-8 and TRBJ1-6; 9 bases align to TRBD1. V shed 0 bases, J shed 3 bases, and the junction held 3 bases outside the gene matches. In germline, CDR1 is SGHVS, CDR2 FQNEAQ. This CDR3 has 17 residues. The CDR3 sequence is CASSLATGQGYNSPLHF. In DNA, the CDR3 is TGTGCCAGCAGCTTAGCAACGGGACAGGGCTATAATTCACCCCTCCACTTT.

The chain employs TRBV14 and TRBJ2-1; perhaps TRBD1 as D (6 bases). Germline CDR1 SGHDN, CDR2 FVKESK. The CDR3 totals 14 residues. Trimming pared 4 bases from V and 4 bases from J, leaving 11 bases between. In nucleotides, the CDR3 is TGTGCCAGCAGCCCCGGAAGGGGGTACAATGAGCAGTTCTTC. It yields the protein CASSPGRGYNEQFF.

The chain links TRBV15 to TRBJ1-1; unclear D gene. This CDR3 region has 12 residues. Germline V lookup: CDR1 LNHNV, CDR2 YYDKDF (reference sequence). V lost 8 bases and J 2 bases, leaving 9 bases between the germline ends. The CDR3 loop is CATGTVNTEAFF. CDR3 DNA sequence: TGTGCCACCGGTACAGTAAACACTGAAGCTTTCTTT. Together with reference TRBV15 and TRBJ1-1, the CDR3 gives the full variable domain: DAMVIQNPRYQVTQFGKPVTLSCSQTLNHNVMYWYQQKSSQAPKLLFHYYDKDFNNEADTPDNFQSRRPNTSFCFLDIRSPGLGDTAMYLCATGTVNTEAFFGQGTRLTVV.

The V gene is TRBV5-1, the J gene TRBJ2-7, with D uncertain. The CDR3 length is 12 residues. V was shortened by 4 bases and J by 0 bases, with 5 bases between the two germline ends. Germline V gives CDR1 SGHRS, CDR2 YFSETQ. The CDR3 loop reads CASSPSSYEQYF. DNA of the CDR3: TGCGCCAGCAGCCCTAGCTCCTACGAGCAGTACTTC.

The DNA for the CDR3 is TGTGCCAGCTCTCCTAATTCCCTATCCCAAGAGACCCAGTACTTC. Its translation is CASSPNSLSQETQYF. The chain combines TRBV6-6 with TRBJ2-5; D gene ambiguous. Deletions cut 8 bases from V and 1 base from J, with 17 bases between. This CDR3 region has 15 residues. Germline-derived CDR1 and CDR2 are MNHNY and SVGAGI (reference sequence).

This sequence joins TRBV14 and TRBJ2-1; D is perhaps TRBD1 (5 bases). The germline V gene has CDR1 SGHDN and CDR2 FVKESK. This CDR3 is built from 14 residues. V lost 4 bases to trimming and J lost 1 base, with 8 bases between them. CDR3 region: CASSRTISYNEQFF. The DNA for the CDR3 is TGTGCCAGCAGCCGGACAATTTCCTACAATGAGCAGTTCTTC.

This rearrangement joins TRBV2 to TRBJ2-1; 8 bases match TRBD1. J lost 9 bases, V lost 8 bases, and 15 bases had no gene match. This CDR3 contains 15 residues. Germline V gene data show CDR1 as SNHLY and CDR2 as FYNNEI. CDR3 DNA sequence: TGTGCCAGCCCCAGACCGGGACAGGCCCTCGTTGAGCAGTTCTTC. This codes for CASPRPGQALVEQFF.

This sequence joins TRBV29-1 and TRBJ2-2; D perhaps matches TRBD1 (5 bases). The CDR3 length is 16 residues. The ends were cut back, 0 bases at V and 5 bases at J, with 16 bases in the middle. CDR1 and CDR2 (germline): SQVTM, ANQGSEA. Here the CDR3 reads CSVEDLSPQGTGELFF. The DNA for the CDR3 is TGCAGCGTTGAAGATCTGAGCCCCCAGGGTACCGGGGAGCTGTTTTTT.

The chain is built from TRBV27 and TRBJ2-3; 8 bases match TRBD2. There are 16 residues in the CDR3. V lost 2 bases to trimming and J lost 4 bases; unmatched junction nucleotides: 8. From germline, CDR1 is MNHEY and CDR2 SMNVEV (reference sequence). DNA for the CDR3: TGTGCCAGCAGTTTAGTACTGGGGCGGGGGGCAGATACGCAGTATTTT. Translation: CASSLVLGRGADTQYF.

The rearrangement uses TRBV9 and TRBJ2-1, with 10 bases matching TRBD2. The germline V gene encodes CDR1 SGDLS and CDR2 YYNGEE. CDR3 length equals 15 residues. Trimming took 4 bases from V and 6 from J; bases not matched to a gene: 7. The CDR3 reads CASSRGLAGGNEQFF. The CDR3 DNA is TGTGCCAGCAGCCGCGGGTTAGCGGGGGGCAATGAGCAGTTCTTC.

The J gene is TRBJ2-1, the V gene TRBV6-6; 8 positions agree with TRBD1. Germline CDR1 MNHNY, CDR2 SVGAGI (reference sequence). With V trimmed by 5 bases and J by 3 bases, 3 bases remained unmatched. There are 14 residues in the CDR3. CDR3: CASSPDRVYNEQFF. DNA for the CDR3: TGTGCCAGCAGTCCGGACAGGGTCTACAATGAGCAGTTCTTC.

This chain joins TRBV7-2 and TRBJ2-5, with TRBD2 identical over 10 bases. The CDR3 runs 14 residues. Germline V CDR1 and CDR2: SGHTA, FQGNSA. V dropped 5 bases and J dropped 5; count of bases not matched to a gene: 5. This CDR3 is CASSEGLARETQYF. CDR3 sequence (DNA): TGTGCCAGCAGCGAGGGACTAGCGAGGGAGACCCAGTACTTC.

The chain links TRBV6-1 to TRBJ1-5, with TRBD1 matching 7 bases. The CDR3 is 14 residues long. With V trimmed by 8 bases and J by 6 bases, 10 bases remained unmatched. In germline, CDR1 is MNHNS, CDR2 SASEGT. The CDR3 here is CASWKGSGGQPQHF. DNA for the CDR3: TGTGCCAGCTGGAAGGGGTCAGGGGGTCAGCCCCAGCATTTT.

V usage is TRBV14 and J usage is TRBJ2-1; 8 positions match TRBD2. The CDR3 covers 15 residues. V lost 6 bases, J lost 3 bases, and 7 bases stayed unmatched. Germline V gene lookup returns CDR1 SGHDN and CDR2 FVKESK. CDR3 DNA: TGTGCCAGCAGTCACCTAGCGGGCCTCTACAATGAGCAGTTCTTC. Its translation: CASSHLAGLYNEQFF.

CDR3 nucleotides: TGTGCCAGTGCGGGACTTCCCGACACAGATACGCAGTATTTT. Protein sequence: CASAGLPDTDTQYF. The J gene is TRBJ2-3, the V gene TRBV6-1; D perhaps matches TRBD2 (6 bases). Per the germline V gene, CDR1 is MNHNS and CDR2 is SASEGT. V was pared by 9 bases and J by 2 bases, with 15 bases between. The CDR3 covers 14 residues.